This T cell receptor (beta chain) was sequenced for a study of human T cells and chemical hapten exposure. Noted time point: pre-sensitization, week 0. Treatment specified: therapeutic diphenylcyclopropenone sensitization with weekly scalp DPC. The CDR3 loop spans 11 amino acids. Per the germline V gene, CDR1 is SNHLY and CDR2 is FYNNEI. The V end lost 3 bases, the J end lost 6 bases, and 5 bases lay between the germline ends. TCRdb re-called the RACE reads through MiXCR, storing one row per CDR3 protein. The data show tens of thousands of distinct CDR3 sequences, 9.5% to 12% seen once. This clonotype was obtained from a woman aged 45-65 years with alopecia areata. Some clones in this sample may be carry-over from other donors' samples. The sample consisted of whole blood, taken in connection with sensitization to the hapten diphenylcyclopropenone (DPC). The chain carries TRBV2 and TRBJ1-1; D may be TRBD1 (5 bases). CDR3 sequence (DNA): TGTGCCAGCAGTGACAGGGCTGAAGCTTTCTTT. Protein: CASSDRAEAFF.